Listed below are T cell receptor beta chains from one sample, sequenced in a study of blood T cell repertoires in COVID-19. Clones were sequenced by immunoSEQ multiplex PCR, and TCRdb holds only the in-frame ones, with some missing. The table lists about 170,000 clones, over 75% of them singletons, with around 1.3% in the top ten. The sequencing sample was made of PBMCs or T cells enriched from blood (not recorded which). The origin of the receptors is a human donor with acute COVID-19. The donor label of this sample is uncertain. CDR3s include the opening cysteine and the closing phenylalanine or tryptophan. Each record gives: V gene, J gene, clone size, D gene, CDR3 DNA, CDR3 protein. A D gene is named only where the DNA matches it firmly. The size field is filled for only some rows; it gives once, few, many or a size class.

V gene: TRBV3-1/TRBV3-2
J gene: TRBJ1-6
clone size: .
D gene: .
CDR3 DNA: TGTGCCAGCAGCCAAGAGCACGGGAGTGGGATTAATTCACCCCTCCACTTT
CDR3 protein: CASSQEHGSGINSPLHF

V gene: TRBV7-2
J gene: TRBJ1-5
clone size: .
D gene: TRBD1
CDR3 DNA: TGTGCCAGCAGCTCTACAGGGGGCAATCAGCCCCAGCATTTT
CDR3 protein: CASSSTGGNQPQHF

V gene: TRBV5-1
J gene: TRBJ2-2
clone size: once
D gene: TRBD2
CDR3 DNA: TGCGCCAGCAGCTCCAGGGCTAGCGGGCTAGCAGGGGAGCTGTTTTTT
CDR3 protein: CASSSRASGLAGELFF

V gene: TRBV5-1
J gene: TRBJ2-7
clone size: .
D gene: TRBD1
CDR3 DNA: TGCGCCAGCAGCTTACAGGGGGCCCCCTACGAGCAGTACTTC
CDR3 protein: CASSLQGAPYEQYF

V gene: TRBV27
J gene: TRBJ1-2
clone size: .
D gene: .
CDR3 DNA: TGTGCCAGCAGTCTCCAGGGGTATGGCTACACCTTC
CDR3 protein: CASSLQGYGYTF

V gene: TRBV2
J gene: TRBJ2-7
clone size: .
D gene: .
CDR3 DNA: TGTGCCAGCAGTGGCAGCTCCTACGAGCAGTACTTC
CDR3 protein: CASSGSSYEQYF

V gene: TRBV30
J gene: TRBJ1-5
clone size: .
D gene: TRBD1
CDR3 DNA: TGTGCCTGGAGTGGGACAGGGGGCTGGAGCAATCAGCCCCAGCATTTT
CDR3 protein: CAWSGTGGWSNQPQHF

V gene: TRBV11-2
J gene: TRBJ2-1
clone size: once
D gene: .
CDR3 DNA: TGTGCCAGCAGCCCGGGGTTAGCAGGATCTTACAATGAGCAGTTCTTC
CDR3 protein: CASSPGLAGSYNEQFF

V gene: TRBV18
J gene: TRBJ1-4
clone size: .
D gene: .
CDR3 DNA: TGTGCCAGCTCATCATGGACAGCAACTAATGAAAAACTGTTTTTT
CDR3 protein: CASSSWTATNEKLFF

V gene: TRBV19
J gene: TRBJ1-4
clone size: .
D gene: .
CDR3 DNA: TGTGCCAGTAGTAGGGGGACACAGAGAGTTGAAAAACTGTTTTTT
CDR3 protein: CASSRGTQRVEKLFF

V gene: TRBV6-5
J gene: TRBJ2-5
clone size: .
D gene: .
CDR3 DNA: TGTGCCAGCAGCAACTACCAAGAGACCCAGTACTTC
CDR3 protein: CASSNYQETQYF

V gene: TRBV3-1/TRBV3-2
J gene: TRBJ1-1
clone size: .
D gene: .
CDR3 DNA: TGTGCCAGCAGCGTAGGGGGTCTGGACACTGAAGCTTTCTTT
CDR3 protein: CASSVGGLDTEAFF

V gene: TRBV19
J gene: TRBJ1-1
clone size: .
D gene: .
CDR3 DNA: TGTGCCAGTAGTATGGACTCGGGCAGAACGGCTGAAGCTTTCTTT
CDR3 protein: CASSMDSGRTAEAFF

V gene: TRBV7-8
J gene: TRBJ2-3
clone size: .
D gene: .
CDR3 DNA: TGTGCCAGCAGCTCCGTAGGCCTACAGGGCCCCCCAGATACGCAGTATTTT
CDR3 protein: CASSSVGLQGPPDTQYF

V gene: TRBV7-8
J gene: TRBJ1-3
clone size: .
D gene: TRBD1
CDR3 DNA: TGTGCCAGCAGCTTTCCCCGGGACAGGGAGGGCTCTGGAAACACCATATATTTT
CDR3 protein: CASSFPRDREGSGNTIYF

V gene: TRBV7-9
J gene: TRBJ2-3
clone size: .
D gene: TRBD2
CDR3 DNA: TGTGCCAGCAGCTTCTCGGGGGGGACTACGCCAGATACGCAGTATTTT
CDR3 protein: CASSFSGGTTPDTQYF

V gene: TRBV6-2/TRBV6-3
J gene: TRBJ1-2
clone size: .
D gene: TRBD1
CDR3 DNA: TGTGCCAGCAGTTACAAGGCCCAGGGGGCGTTTGATGGCTACACCTTC
CDR3 protein: CASSYKAQGAFDGYTF

V gene: TRBV6-5
J gene: TRBJ2-2
clone size: .
D gene: .
CDR3 DNA: TGTGCCAGCAGTTATCTAGGATCCGGGGAGCTGTTTTTT
CDR3 protein: CASSYLGSGELFF

V gene: TRBV5-4
J gene: TRBJ2-5
clone size: .
D gene: .
CDR3 DNA: TGTGCCAGCAGCTCGACGGGGGGCCGGGAGACCCAGTACTTC
CDR3 protein: CASSSTGGRETQYF

V gene: TRBV9
J gene: TRBJ1-6
clone size: .
D gene: .
CDR3 DNA: TGTGCCAGCAGCGTCGGGGGATCCTATAATTCACCCCTCCACTTT
CDR3 protein: CASSVGGSYNSPLHF

V gene: TRBV6-5
J gene: TRBJ1-5
clone size: .
D gene: TRBD1
CDR3 DNA: TGTGCCAGCAGTACCAGACAGGGGTGGAATCAGCCCCAGCATTTT
CDR3 protein: CASSTRQGWNQPQHF

V gene: TRBV15
J gene: TRBJ1-1
clone size: .
D gene: .
CDR3 DNA: TGTGCCACCAGCAGAGGACAGATCCTGAACACTGAAGCTTTCTTT
CDR3 protein: CATSRGQILNTEAFF

V gene: TRBV5-1
J gene: TRBJ1-4
clone size: .
D gene: .
CDR3 DNA: TGCGCCAGCAGCTTGGAGGAGTCTCGCGAAAAACTGTTTTTT
CDR3 protein: CASSLEESREKLFF

V gene: TRBV5-4
J gene: TRBJ2-5
clone size: .
D gene: TRBD2
CDR3 DNA: TGTGCCAGCAGCTTGGGGGAGCGGGGGGGACAGGAGGAGACCCAGTACTTC
CDR3 protein: CASSLGERGGQEETQYF

V gene: TRBV19
J gene: TRBJ1-6
clone size: .
D gene: .
CDR3 DNA: TGTGCCAGTAGTAGAACAGGGCTGAATTCACCCCTCCACTTT
CDR3 protein: CASSRTGLNSPLHF

V gene: TRBV5-6
J gene: TRBJ1-5
clone size: .
D gene: .
CDR3 DNA: TGTGCCAGCAGCTCCTTTGGGGCGCCTATAAGCAATCAGCCCCAGCATTTT
CDR3 protein: CASSSFGAPISNQPQHF

V gene: TRBV9
J gene: TRBJ1-1
clone size: few
D gene: .
CDR3 DNA: TGTGCCAGCAGCGTAGATCCAGGGTTGAACACTGAAGCTTTCTTT
CDR3 protein: CASSVDPGLNTEAFF

V gene: TRBV11-3
J gene: TRBJ1-1
clone size: .
D gene: .
CDR3 DNA: TGTGCCAGCAGCTTAGGGAGCATGAACACTGAAGCTTTCTTT
CDR3 protein: CASSLGSMNTEAFF

V gene: TRBV5-1
J gene: TRBJ2-1
clone size: .
D gene: .
CDR3 DNA: TGCGCCAGTCACCCACAGCCCTCCTACAATGAGCAGTTCTTC
CDR3 protein: CASHPQPSYNEQFF

V gene: TRBV5-4
J gene: TRBJ1-1
clone size: .
D gene: TRBD1
CDR3 DNA: TGTGCCAGCAGCCCCAATCCCCACAGGGGTTATAACGGTGAAGCTTTCTTT
CDR3 protein: CASSPNPHRGYNGEAFF

V gene: TRBV7-2
J gene: TRBJ1-2
clone size: .
D gene: .
CDR3 DNA: TGTGCCAGCAGCTTCGGAGGGGTCCTCTATGGCTACACCTTC
CDR3 protein: CASSFGGVLYGYTF

V gene: TRBV12-5
J gene: TRBJ1-2
clone size: .
D gene: .
CDR3 DNA: TGTGCTAGTGGTTTGGTAGACAGACTCCGCCGCTATGGCTACACCTTC
CDR3 protein: CASGLVDRLRRYGYTF

V gene: TRBV7-3
J gene: TRBJ1-2
clone size: medium-sized
D gene: .
CDR3 DNA: TGTGCCAGCACCGTTGCTCCGGACAGCCTATATGGCTACACCTTC
CDR3 protein: CASTVAPDSLYGYTF

V gene: TRBV7-8
J gene: TRBJ1-5
clone size: .
D gene: .
CDR3 DNA: TGTGCCAGCAGCTTCAGGGGTATCCCTAATCAGCCCCAGCATTTT
CDR3 protein: CASSFRGIPNQPQHF

V gene: TRBV7-3
J gene: TRBJ1-2
clone size: .
D gene: TRBD1
CDR3 DNA: TGTGCCAGCAGCCCAGGGACAGGGGACTATGGCTACACCTTC
CDR3 protein: CASSPGTGDYGYTF

V gene: TRBV19
J gene: TRBJ2-2
clone size: .
D gene: .
CDR3 DNA: TGTGCCAGTCTCACTAGGACAGGAGGGACCGGGGAGCTGTTTTTT
CDR3 protein: CASLTRTGGTGELFF

V gene: TRBV24-1
J gene: TRBJ2-2
clone size: .
D gene: .
CDR3 DNA: TGTGCCACCGCTCCCGGGACTTATAACACCGGGGAGCTGTTTTTT
CDR3 protein: CATAPGTYNTGELFF

V gene: TRBV27
J gene: TRBJ1-1
clone size: .
D gene: TRBD1
CDR3 DNA: TGTGCCAGCAGCCTTTCCAAGGGACAGGGGGCGCGTGACACTGAAGCTTTCTTT
CDR3 protein: CASSLSKGQGARDTEAFF

V gene: TRBV4-1
J gene: TRBJ1-1
clone size: few
D gene: .
CDR3 DNA: TGCGCCAGCAGCCAAGTCTGGGGACAGAACACTGAAGCTTTCTTT
CDR3 protein: CASSQVWGQNTEAFF

V gene: TRBV12-3/TRBV12-4
J gene: TRBJ2-5
clone size: .
D gene: TRBD1
CDR3 DNA: TGTGCCAGCAGTGGCAGGGGGCTTGAGACCCAGTACTTC
CDR3 protein: CASSGRGLETQYF

V gene: TRBV30
J gene: TRBJ2-7
clone size: once
D gene: TRBD2
CDR3 DNA: TGTGCCTGGAGTGAACCGGGGGGTTTACAACGCAACGAGCAGTACTTC
CDR3 protein: CAWSEPGGLQRNEQYF

V gene: TRBV29-1
J gene: TRBJ1-1
clone size: .
D gene: .
CDR3 DNA: TGCAGCGTGGACACGGCACAGGGTTTGAAGACTGAAGCTTTCTTT
CDR3 protein: CSVDTAQGLKTEAFF

V gene: TRBV6-5
J gene: TRBJ1-4
clone size: .
D gene: TRBD1
CDR3 DNA: TGTGCCAGCACTCAGACAGGGTTGGGTAATGAAAAACTGTTTTTT
CDR3 protein: CASTQTGLGNEKLFF